These T cell receptor beta chains were read from a single sample in a study of PD-1 blockade in classical Hodgkin lymphoma. Generated by immunoSEQ multiplex PCR, the TCRdb table keeps only in-frame clones and is missing some. Of 20,000 to 25,000 clones in the sample, 60% to 80% were seen once. This sample comprised peripheral blood mononuclear cells (PBMCs), obtained before the fourth cycle of nivolumab. These TCRs come from a human donor with classical Hodgkin lymphoma. CDR3s include the opening cysteine and the closing phenylalanine or tryptophan. The D gene is left open where the match is weak. A clone size is listed for some rows: how often the clone was seen (once, few, many), or a class if it is expanded.

J gene | clone size | V gene | D gene | CDR3 DNA | CDR3 protein
TRBJ2-1 | - | TRBV30 | - | TGTGCCTGGAGTGGTCCTCACAGGGCAAATGAGCAGTTCTTC | CAWSGPHRANEQFF
TRBJ2-3 | - | TRBV19 | TRBD2 | TGTGCCAGTAGTATGGGACTAGCGGGGGGTCGAGATACGCAGTATTTT | CASSMGLAGGRDTQYF
TRBJ2-1 | once | TRBV14 | - | TGTGCCAGCAGCCAAGATACGGTCGCGATACTAGAGAATGAGCAGTTCTTC | CASSQDTVAILENEQFF
TRBJ2-3 | few | TRBV2 | TRBD1 | TGTGCCAGCAGTGAACAGGGGGCGATCACAGATACGCAGTATTTT | CASSEQGAITDTQYF
TRBJ2-1 | - | TRBV29-1 | - | TGCAGCGTCCGGGAGCTCTCGGTAAATGAGCAGTTCTTC | CSVRELSVNEQFF
TRBJ2-1 | - | TRBV9 | TRBD2 | TGTGCCAGCAGCGTTTTACTAGCGGGAGTGGAGCAGTTCTTC | CASSVLLAGVEQFF
TRBJ1-1 | - | TRBV6-6 | - | TGTGCCAGCAGTTACTTACGGGGGTCTGAAGCTTTCTTT | CASSYLRGSEAFF
TRBJ2-5 | once | TRBV10-3 | TRBD1 | TGTGCCATCAGTCCCAGGGACAGCTACCAGCAGTACTTC | CAISPRDSYQQYF
TRBJ2-7 | - | TRBV27 | TRBD2 | TGTGCCAGCACCCCTCAGGGCGGGAGTGTCTACGAGCAGTACTTC | CASTPQGGSVYEQYF
TRBJ1-6 | - | TRBV6-6 | - | TGTGCCAGCAGTTACTCTTCGGGCACCCTCCACTTT | CASSYSSGTLHF
TRBJ2-1 | - | TRBV11-1 | - | TGTGCCAGCAGCTTAGGACTAGGCGAAGCTAATGAGCAGTTCTTC | CASSLGLGEANEQFF
TRBJ2-7 | few | TRBV2 | TRBD1 | TGTGCCAGCGGACACGACAGGGGGCCCTACGAGCAGTACTTC | CASGHDRGPYEQYF
TRBJ1-5 | - | TRBV6-1 | - | TGTGCCACCGGGATTTTAGGGGGTAGCAATCAGCCCCAGCATTTT | CATGILGGSNQPQHF
TRBJ1-1 | few | TRBV5-6 | - | TGTGCCAGCAGCCTCGTGGGCACGCGAGGGGTAAACACTGAAGCTTTCTTT | CASSLVGTRGVNTEAFF
TRBJ1-2 | - | TRBV19 | TRBD1 | TGTGCCAGTAGTTCCACACAGGGGGGGAAAGGCTACACCTTC | CASSSTQGGKGYTF
TRBJ2-7 | few | TRBV6-6 | - | TGTGCCAGCAGTCCTCATTCCTACGAGCAGTACTTC | CASSPHSYEQYF
TRBJ2-7 | - | TRBV19 | TRBD2 | TGTGCCAGTAGTACCGGACTAGCGGGAGTCGAGCAGTACTTC | CASSTGLAGVEQYF
TRBJ2-2 | - | TRBV7-3 | - | TGTGCCAGCAGCTCGACGGGACTCCCAACCGGGGAGCTGTTTTTT | CASSSTGLPTGELFF
TRBJ2-1 | - | TRBV19 | TRBD2 | TGTGCCAGTAGTGCAGAGACTAGCGGGAGGGCCGGGGAATTCTTC | CASSAETSGRAGEFF
TRBJ2-3 | - | TRBV14 | - | TGTGCCAGCAGCCAAATTTCTAGTGATACGCAGTATTTT | CASSQISSDTQYF
TRBJ1-5 | - | TRBV9 | - | TGTGCCAGCAGCGACGGGGTTTCGGGCAATCAGCCCCAGCATTTT | CASSDGVSGNQPQHF
TRBJ2-2 | - | TRBV6-1 | - | TGTGCCAGCCGACGAGACCTCAGGGGTGGCGGGGAGCTGTTTTTT | CASRRDLRGGGELFF
TRBJ2-3 | - | TRBV7-9 | - | TGTGCCAGCAGCTTAGGGACAGATACGCAGTATTTT | CASSLGTDTQYF